Sequencing of this T cell receptor (beta chain) was carried out in a study of control samples from healthy donors and cancer patients. Clones were sequenced by immunoSEQ multiplex PCR, and TCRdb holds only the in-frame ones, with some missing. The sample shows around 42,000 clones, around 94% of them seen only once. The CDR3 extends over 15 amino acids. Germline assignment: CDR1 ENHRY and CDR2 SYGVKD. V lost 0 bases and J 3 bases, leaving 9 bases between the germline ends. The source material was blood. This receptor was taken from a man aged 60 to 75 in good health. V gene TRBV10-3 combines with J gene TRBJ2-1; D is uncertain. CDR3: CAISESTEHYNEQFF. The CDR3 coding sequence is TGTGCCATCAGTGAGTCGACTGAACACTACAATGAGCAGTTCTTC.